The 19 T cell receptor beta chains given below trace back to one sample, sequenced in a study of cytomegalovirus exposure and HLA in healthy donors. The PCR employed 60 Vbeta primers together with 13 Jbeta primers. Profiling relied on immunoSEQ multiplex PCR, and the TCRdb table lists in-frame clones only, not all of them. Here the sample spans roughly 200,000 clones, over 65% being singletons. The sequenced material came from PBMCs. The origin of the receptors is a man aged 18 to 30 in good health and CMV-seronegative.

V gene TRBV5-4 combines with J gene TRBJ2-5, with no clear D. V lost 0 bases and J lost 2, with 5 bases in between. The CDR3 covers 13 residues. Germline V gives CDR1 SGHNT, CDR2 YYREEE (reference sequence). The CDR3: CASSLGLQETQYF. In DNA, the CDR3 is TGTGCCAGCAGCTTGGGACTGCAAGAGACCCAGTACTTC.

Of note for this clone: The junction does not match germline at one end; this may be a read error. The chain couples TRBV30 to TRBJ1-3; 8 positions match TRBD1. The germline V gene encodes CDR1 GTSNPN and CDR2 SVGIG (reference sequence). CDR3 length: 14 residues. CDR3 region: CAWSIPGQGNTMYF. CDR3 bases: TGTGCCTGGAGTATACCAGGACAGGGAAACACCATGTATTTT.

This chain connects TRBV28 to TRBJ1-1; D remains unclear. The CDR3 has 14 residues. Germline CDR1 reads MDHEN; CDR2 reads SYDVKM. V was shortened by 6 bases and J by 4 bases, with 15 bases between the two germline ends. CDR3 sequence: CASSPLAEGTEAFF. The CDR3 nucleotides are TGTGCCAGCAGCCCCCTGGCCGAGGGCACTGAAGCTTTCTTT. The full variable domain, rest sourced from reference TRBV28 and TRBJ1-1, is DVKVTQSSRYLVKRTGEKVFLECVQDMDHENMFWYRQDPGLGLRLIYFSYDVKMKEKGDIPEGYSVSREKKERFSLILESASTNQTSMYLCASSPLAEGTEAFFGQGTRLTVV.

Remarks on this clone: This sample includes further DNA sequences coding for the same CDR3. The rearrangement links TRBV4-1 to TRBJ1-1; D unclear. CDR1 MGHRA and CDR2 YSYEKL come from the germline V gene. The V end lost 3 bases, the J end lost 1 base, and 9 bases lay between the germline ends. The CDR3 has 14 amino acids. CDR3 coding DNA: TGCGCCAGCAGCCAGGGCTTAGGGAACACTGAAGCTTTCTTT. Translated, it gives CASSQGLGNTEAFF.

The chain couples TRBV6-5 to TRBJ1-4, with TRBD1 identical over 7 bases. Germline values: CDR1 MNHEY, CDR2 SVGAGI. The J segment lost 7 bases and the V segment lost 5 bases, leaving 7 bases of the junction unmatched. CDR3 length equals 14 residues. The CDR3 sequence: CASSKGGLLEKLFF. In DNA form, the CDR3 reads TGTGCCAGCAGTAAAGGGGGCTTACTTGAAAAACTGTTTTTT.

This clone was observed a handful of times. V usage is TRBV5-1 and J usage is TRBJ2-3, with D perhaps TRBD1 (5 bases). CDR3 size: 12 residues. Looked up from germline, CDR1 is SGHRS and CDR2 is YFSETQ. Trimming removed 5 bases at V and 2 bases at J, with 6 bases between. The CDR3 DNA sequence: TGCGCCAGCAGGGACATCACAGATACGCAGTATTTT. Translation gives CASRDITDTQYF.

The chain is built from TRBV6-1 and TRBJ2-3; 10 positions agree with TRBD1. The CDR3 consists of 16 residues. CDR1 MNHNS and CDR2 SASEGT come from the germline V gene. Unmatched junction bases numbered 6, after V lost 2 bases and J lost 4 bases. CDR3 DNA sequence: TGTGCCAGCAGTGAAAGCCCCGGACAGGGGGCAGATACGCAGTATTTT. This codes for CASSESPGQGADTQYF.

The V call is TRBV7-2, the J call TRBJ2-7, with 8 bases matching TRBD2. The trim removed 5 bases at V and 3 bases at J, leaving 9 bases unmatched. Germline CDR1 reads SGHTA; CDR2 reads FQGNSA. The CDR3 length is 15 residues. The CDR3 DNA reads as TGTGCCAGCAGCCGTCTAGCGGGTGCTATCTACGAGCAGTACTTC. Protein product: CASSRLAGAIYEQYF.

CDR3 coding DNA: TGTGCCAGCAGTTTATTTCCAGGGTCCTCCTACGAGCAGTACTTC. Its protein is CASSLFPGSSYEQYF. V and J are TRBV7-3 and TRBJ2-7; D is possibly TRBD1 (5 bases). Trimming left V 6 bases short and J 0 bases short, with 15 bases between. Germline values: CDR1 SGHTA, CDR2 FQGTGA. The CDR3 extends over 15 amino acids. Filled out from reference TRBV7-3 and TRBJ2-7, the complete variable domain reads GAGVSQTPSNKVTEKGKYVELRCDPISGHTALYWYRQSLGQGPEFLIYFQGTGAADDSGLPNDRFFAVRPEGSVSTLKIQRTERGDSAVYLCASSLFPGSSYEQYFGPGTRLTVT.

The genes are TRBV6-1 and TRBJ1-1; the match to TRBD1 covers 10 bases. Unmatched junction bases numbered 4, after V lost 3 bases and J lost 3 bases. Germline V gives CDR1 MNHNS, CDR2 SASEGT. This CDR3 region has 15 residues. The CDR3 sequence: CASSDRDRGYTEAFF. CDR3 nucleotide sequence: TGTGCCAGCAGTGACCGGGACAGGGGATACACTGAAGCTTTCTTT.

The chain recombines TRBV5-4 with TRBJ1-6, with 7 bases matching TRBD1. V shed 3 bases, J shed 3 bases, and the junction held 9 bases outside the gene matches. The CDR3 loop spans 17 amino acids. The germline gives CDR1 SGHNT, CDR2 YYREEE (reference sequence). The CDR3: CASSSLQGTVYNSPLHF. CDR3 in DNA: TGTGCCAGCAGCTCCCTACAGGGGACCGTCTATAATTCACCCCTCCACTTT.

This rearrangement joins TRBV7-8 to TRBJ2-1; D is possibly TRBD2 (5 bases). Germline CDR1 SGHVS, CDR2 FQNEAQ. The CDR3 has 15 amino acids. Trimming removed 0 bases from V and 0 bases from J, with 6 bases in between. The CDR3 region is CASSLAGSSYNEQFF. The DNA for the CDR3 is TGTGCCAGCAGCTTAGCTGGGAGCTCCTACAATGAGCAGTTCTTC.

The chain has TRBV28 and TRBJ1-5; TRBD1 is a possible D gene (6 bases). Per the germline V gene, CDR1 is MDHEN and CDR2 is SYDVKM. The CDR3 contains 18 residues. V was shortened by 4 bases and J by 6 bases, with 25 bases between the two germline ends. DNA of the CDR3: TGTGCCAGCAGTTCCCTGGACACAGGGTTGATGTGGGGTCAGCCCCAGCATTTT. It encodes CASSSLDTGLMWGQPQHF.

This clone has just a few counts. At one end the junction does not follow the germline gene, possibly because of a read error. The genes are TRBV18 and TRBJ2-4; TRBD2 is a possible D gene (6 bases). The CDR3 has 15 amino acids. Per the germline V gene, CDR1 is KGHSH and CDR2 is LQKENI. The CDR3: CASSPQRRDEDIQYF. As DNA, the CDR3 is TGTGCCAGCTCGCCACAACGGAGGGATGAGGACATTCAGTACTTC.

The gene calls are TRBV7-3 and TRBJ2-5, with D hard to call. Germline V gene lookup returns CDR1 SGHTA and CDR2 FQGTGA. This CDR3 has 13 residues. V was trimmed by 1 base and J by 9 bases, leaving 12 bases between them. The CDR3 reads CASSLNLVEAQYF. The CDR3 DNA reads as TGTGCCAGCAGCTTAAACTTGGTTGAGGCCCAGTACTTC.

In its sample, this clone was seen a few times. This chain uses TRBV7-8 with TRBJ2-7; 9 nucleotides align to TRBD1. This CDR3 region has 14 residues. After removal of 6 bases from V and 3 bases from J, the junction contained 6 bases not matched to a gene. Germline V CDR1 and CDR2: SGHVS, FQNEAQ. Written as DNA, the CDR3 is TGTGCCAGCAGTCCCCAGGACAGGGGCTACGAGCAGTACTTC. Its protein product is CASSPQDRGYEQYF.

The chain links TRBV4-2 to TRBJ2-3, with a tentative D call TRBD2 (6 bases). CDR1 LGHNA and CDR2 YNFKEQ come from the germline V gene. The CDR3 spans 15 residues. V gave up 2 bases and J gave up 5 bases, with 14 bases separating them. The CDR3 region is CASSQLAVTVDTQYF. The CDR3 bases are TGTGCCAGCAGCCAATTAGCGGTGACAGTAGATACGCAGTATTTT.

CDR3 residues: CASSQRTGVGYTF. Here the CDR3 DNA reads TGCGCCAGCAGCCAAAGGACAGGGGTCGGCTACACCTTC. This chain links TRBV4-1 with TRBJ1-2; TRBD1 aligns across 9 bases. After removal of 2 bases from V and 8 bases from J, the junction contained 3 bases not matched to a gene. The CDR3 runs to 13 residues. Germline V gene lookup returns CDR1 MGHRA and CDR2 YSYEKL.

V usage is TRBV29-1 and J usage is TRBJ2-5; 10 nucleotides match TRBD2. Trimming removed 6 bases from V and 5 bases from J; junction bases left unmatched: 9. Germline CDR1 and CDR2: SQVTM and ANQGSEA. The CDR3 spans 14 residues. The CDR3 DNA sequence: TGCAGCGTCTCTCAGCGGGAGGGCCGGGAGACCCAGTACTTC. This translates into CSVSQREGRETQYF.